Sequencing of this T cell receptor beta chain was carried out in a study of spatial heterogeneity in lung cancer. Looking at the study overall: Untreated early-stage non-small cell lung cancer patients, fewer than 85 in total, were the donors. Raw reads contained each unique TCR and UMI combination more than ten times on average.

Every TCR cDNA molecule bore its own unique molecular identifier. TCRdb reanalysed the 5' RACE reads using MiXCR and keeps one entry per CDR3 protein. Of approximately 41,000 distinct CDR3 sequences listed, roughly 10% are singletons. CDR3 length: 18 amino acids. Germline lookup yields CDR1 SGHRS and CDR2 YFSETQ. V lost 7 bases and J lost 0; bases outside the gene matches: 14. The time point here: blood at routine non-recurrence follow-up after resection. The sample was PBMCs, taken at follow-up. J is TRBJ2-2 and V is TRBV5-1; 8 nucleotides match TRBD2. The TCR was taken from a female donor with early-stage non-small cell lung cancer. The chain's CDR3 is CASSALAGSYANTGELFF. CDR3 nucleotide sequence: TGCGCCAGCTCGGCGCTAGCGGGTTCCTACGCGAACACCGGGGAGCTGTTTTTT.